What follows is one TCR beta chain and its context. Antigen specificity is unknown. This sample was taken from a study of blood T cells in healthy people across ages. Broader study findings: There were more naive CD4+ cells and higher diversity in long-lived donors than in aged donors. Investigators treated diversity estimates from one million T cells as underestimates.

Trimming removed 8 bases from V and 0 bases from J, with 18 bases in between. Germline V gene lookup returns CDR1 ENHRY and CDR2 SYGVKD. The CDR3 length is 16 residues. Alongside a J-beta primer mix, a sample-barcoded 5' primer served in a second PCR lasting about 7 to 12 cycles. A tag from a template-switch adaptor with 12 random nucleotides marked each cDNA molecule. One entry per CDR3 protein, called by TCRdb with MiXCR from the 5' RACE reads. The data hold more than 500,000 distinct CDR3 sequences, with roughly 28% observed a single time. The amount of total RNA extracted per sample was at least 5 micrograms.

The receptor comes from a woman aged 70 to 79 in good health. The chain employs TRBV10-3 and TRBJ2-3; a weak D match, TRBD1 (5 bases). The sequenced sample was blood. CDR3 coding DNA: TGTGCCATCGGTAAATCCACAGGTCCTAGCACAGATACGCAGTATTTT. Its translation: CAIGKSTGPSTDTQYF.